This TCR beta chain was obtained from a study of T-cell memory formation after mild COVID-19. Notes on the study in general: CD4/CD8 balance characterized clones contracting day 15 to 85, and CD4+ skew characterized later expanders.

TCRdb called the 5' RACE reads again in MiXCR, with one record for every CDR3 protein. The data contain more than 300,000 distinct CDR3 sequences, approximately 14% of them seen just once; the ten biggest clones take up about 24%. The ends lost 3 bases at V and 5 bases at J; junction bases unmatched: 4. The CDR3 covers 14 residues. Germline CDR1 is ENHRY and CDR2 is SYGVKD. This clonotype occurred a few times. Its target is not known. This rearrangement joins TRBV10-3 to TRBJ2-1; the match to TRBD2 covers 7 bases. Sequencing was carried out using PBMCs or a T cell subset sorted from them (not recorded which). This TCR came from a man aged 18 to 30 who had mild COVID-19 (a few samples of this study predate the infection). Cell type and time point are not known. The CDR3 DNA reads TGTGCCATCAGTGAAGGTCTAGCGGACAATGAGCAGTTCTTC. Translation gives CAISEGLADNEQFF.